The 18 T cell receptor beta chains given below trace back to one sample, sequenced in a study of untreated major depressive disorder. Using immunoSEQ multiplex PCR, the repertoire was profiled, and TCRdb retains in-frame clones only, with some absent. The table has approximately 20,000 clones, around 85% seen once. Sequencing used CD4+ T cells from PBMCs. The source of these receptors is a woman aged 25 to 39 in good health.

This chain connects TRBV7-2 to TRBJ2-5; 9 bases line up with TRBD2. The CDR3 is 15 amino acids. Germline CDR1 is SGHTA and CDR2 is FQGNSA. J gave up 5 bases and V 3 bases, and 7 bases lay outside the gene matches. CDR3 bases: TGTGCCAGCAGCTTTAGTAGCGGGAGTCCGGAGACCCAGTACTTC. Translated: CASSFSSGSPETQYF.

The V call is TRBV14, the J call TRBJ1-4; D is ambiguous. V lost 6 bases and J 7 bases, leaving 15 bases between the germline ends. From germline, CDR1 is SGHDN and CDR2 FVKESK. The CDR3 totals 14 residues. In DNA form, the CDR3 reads TGTGCCAGCAGTCGCCTGGGAAATAGTGAAAAACTGTTTTTT. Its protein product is CASSRLGNSEKLFF. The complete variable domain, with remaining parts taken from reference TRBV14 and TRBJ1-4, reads EAGVTQFPSHSVIEKGQTVTLRCDPISGHDNLYWYRRVMGKEIKFLLHFVKESKQDESGMPNNRFLAERTGGTYSTLKVQPAELEDSGVYFCASSRLGNSEKLFFGSGTQLSVL.

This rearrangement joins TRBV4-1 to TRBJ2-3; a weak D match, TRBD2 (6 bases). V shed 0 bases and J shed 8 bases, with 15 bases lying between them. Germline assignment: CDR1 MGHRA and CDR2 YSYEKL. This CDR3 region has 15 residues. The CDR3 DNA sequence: TGCGCCAGCAGCCAAGATAAGGGCGGGAAGGGTACGCAGTATTTT. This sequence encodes CASSQDKGGKGTQYF.

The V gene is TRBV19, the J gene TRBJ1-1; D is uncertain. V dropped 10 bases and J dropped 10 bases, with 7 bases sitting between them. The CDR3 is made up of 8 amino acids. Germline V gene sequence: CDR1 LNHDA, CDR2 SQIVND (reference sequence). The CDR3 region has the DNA TGTGCCAATCCGACAGCTTTCTTT. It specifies CANPTAFF.

CDR3 amino acids: CASSFGQGSYNEQFF. In DNA, the CDR3 is TGCGCCAGCAGCTTTGGACAGGGGTCCTACAATGAGCAGTTCTTC. The gene calls are TRBV5-1 and TRBJ2-1; 9 bases agree with TRBD1. This CDR3 comprises 15 residues. Germline-derived CDR1 and CDR2 are SGHRS and YFSETQ. V shed 2 bases and J 1 base; nucleotides not matched to a gene: 1.

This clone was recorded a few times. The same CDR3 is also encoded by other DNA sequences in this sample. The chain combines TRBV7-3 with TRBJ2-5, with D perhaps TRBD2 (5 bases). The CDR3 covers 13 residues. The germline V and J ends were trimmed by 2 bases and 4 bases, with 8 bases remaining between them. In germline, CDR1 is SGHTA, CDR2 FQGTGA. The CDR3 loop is CASSLREGETQYF. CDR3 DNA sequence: TGTGCCAGCAGCTTACGGGAAGGAGAGACCCAGTACTTC.

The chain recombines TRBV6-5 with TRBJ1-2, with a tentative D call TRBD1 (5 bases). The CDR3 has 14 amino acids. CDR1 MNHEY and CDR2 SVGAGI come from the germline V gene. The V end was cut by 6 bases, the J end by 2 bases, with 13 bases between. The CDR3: CASSEQGVNYGYTF. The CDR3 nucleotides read TGTGCCAGCAGCGAGCAGGGAGTCAACTATGGCTACACCTTC.

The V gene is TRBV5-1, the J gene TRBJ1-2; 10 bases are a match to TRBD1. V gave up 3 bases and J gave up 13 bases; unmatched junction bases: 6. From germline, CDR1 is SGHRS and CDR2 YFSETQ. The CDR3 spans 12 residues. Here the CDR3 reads CASSSTGGSFTF. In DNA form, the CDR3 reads TGCGCCAGCAGCTCGACAGGGGGCTCCTTCACCTTC.

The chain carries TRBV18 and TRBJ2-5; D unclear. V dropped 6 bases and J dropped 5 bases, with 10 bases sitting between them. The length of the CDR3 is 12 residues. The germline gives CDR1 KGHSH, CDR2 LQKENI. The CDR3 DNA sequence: TGTGCCAGCTCTCCTATTGGGGAGACCCAGTACTTC. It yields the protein CASSPIGETQYF.

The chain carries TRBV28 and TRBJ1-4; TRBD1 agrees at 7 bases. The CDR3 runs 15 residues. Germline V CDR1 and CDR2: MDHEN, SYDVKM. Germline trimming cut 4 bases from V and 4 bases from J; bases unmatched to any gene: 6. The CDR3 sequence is CASSSPGQVNEKLFF. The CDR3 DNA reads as TGTGCCAGCAGTTCCCCCGGACAGGTTAATGAAAAACTGTTTTTT.

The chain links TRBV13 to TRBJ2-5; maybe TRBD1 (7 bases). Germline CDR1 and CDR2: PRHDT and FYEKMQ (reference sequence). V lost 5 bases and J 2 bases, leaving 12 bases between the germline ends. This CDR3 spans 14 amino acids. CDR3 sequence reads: CASSPRGRQETQYF. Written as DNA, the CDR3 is TGTGCCAGCAGCCCCAGGGGGAGGCAAGAGACCCAGTACTTC.

The CDR3 protein is CASSSDLAGGLSEQYF. The DNA of the CDR3 is TGCGCCAGCAGCTCCGATCTGGCGGGAGGGCTGAGTGAGCAGTACTTC. The rearrangement uses TRBV5-1 and TRBJ2-7; TRBD2 matches at 9 bases. The CDR3 runs 16 residues. Germline CDR1 is SGHRS and CDR2 is YFSETQ. J gave up 7 bases and V 3 bases, and 14 bases lay outside the gene matches.

The CDR3 region is CASSPGSGSYEQYF. The DNA of the CDR3 is TGTGCCAGCTCACCCGGTAGCGGCTCCTACGAGCAGTACTTC. The rearrangement links TRBV18 to TRBJ2-7, with D maybe TRBD2 (6 bases). The V and J ends lost 3 bases and 0 bases respectively, with 9 bases between them. The CDR3 spans 14 residues. Per germline, CDR1 KGHSH and CDR2 LQKENI.

This CDR3 reads CAWNRGGNTEAFF. The CDR3 nucleotides are TGTGCCTGGAATAGGGGGGGAAACACTGAAGCTTTCTTT. The J gene is TRBJ1-1, the V gene TRBV30; D might be TRBD1 (6 bases). The length of the CDR3 is 13 residues. V was clipped by 4 bases and J by 2 bases, with 11 bases between them. Germline V lookup: CDR1 GTSNPN, CDR2 SVGIG (reference sequence).

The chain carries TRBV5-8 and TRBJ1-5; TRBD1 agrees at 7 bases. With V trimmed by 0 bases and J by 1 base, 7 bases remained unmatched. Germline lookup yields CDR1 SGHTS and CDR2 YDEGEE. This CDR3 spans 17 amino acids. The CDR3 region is CASSLGAGGRSNQPQHF. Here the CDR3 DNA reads TGTGCCAGCAGCTTGGGGGCAGGGGGAAGGAGCAATCAGCCCCAGCATTTT.

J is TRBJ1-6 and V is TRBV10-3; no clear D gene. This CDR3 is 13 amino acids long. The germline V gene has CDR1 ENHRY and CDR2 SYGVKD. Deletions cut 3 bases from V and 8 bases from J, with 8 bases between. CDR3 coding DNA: TGTGCCATCAGTGAAGGAAGGGATTCACCCCTCCACTTT. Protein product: CAISEGRDSPLHF.

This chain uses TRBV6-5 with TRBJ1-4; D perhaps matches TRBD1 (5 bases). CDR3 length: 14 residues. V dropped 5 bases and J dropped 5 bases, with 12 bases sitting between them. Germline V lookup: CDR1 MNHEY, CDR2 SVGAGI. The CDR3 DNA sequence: TGTGCCAGCAGTCGCCAGGGCGGGAATGAAAAACTGTTTTTT. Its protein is CASSRQGGNEKLFF.

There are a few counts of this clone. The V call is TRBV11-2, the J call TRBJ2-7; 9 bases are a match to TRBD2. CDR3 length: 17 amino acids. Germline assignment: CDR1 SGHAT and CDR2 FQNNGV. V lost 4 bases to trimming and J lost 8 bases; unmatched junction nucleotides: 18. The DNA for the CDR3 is TGTGCCAGCAGCTCAATCCGGAGGCTAGCGGGACATACCAAGCAGTACTTC. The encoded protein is CASSSIRRLAGHTKQYF.